A selection of T cell receptor beta chains follows, all from one sample in a study of identical twins. TCRdb processed the 5' RACE reads anew with MiXCR; each CDR3 protein has one entry. The profile covers around 1.7 million distinct CDR3 sequences, with under 35% appearing a single time and roughly 0.3% taken by the ten largest. The sample was cord blood. All receptors derive from a newborn girl in good health. The CDR3 runs from the conserved cysteine through the conserved F or W. D genes are given only for firm matches. Not every row has a clone size; where given, it reads once, few, many or a size class.

NA	TRBV28	TRBJ2-1	few	TGTGCCAGCAGCCCCGCCGGGAACTCCTACAATGAGCAGTTCTTC	CASSPAGNSYNEQFF
NA	TRBV4-1	TRBJ1-2	NA	TGCGCCAGCAGCCAAGATCCCTGGCAAGTCTATGGCCACACCTTC	CASSQDPWQVYGHTF
NA	TRBV11-2	TRBJ2-1	NA	TGTGCCAGCAGCTATACGTCCAACTCCCACAATGAGCAGTTCTTC	CASSYTSNSHNEQFF
NA	TRBV2	TRBJ1-1	NA	TGTGCCAGCAGGGGGGACTCTGCGACTGAAGCTTTCTTT	CASRGDSATEAFF
NA	TRBV20-1	TRBJ1-2	few	TGCAGTGCTAGCGACGTAACAGGGAGCTATGGCTACACCTTC	CSASDVTGSYGYTF
TRBD2	TRBV12-3/TRBV12-4	TRBJ2-3	many	TGTGCCAGCAGTCTAGCGGGAGGTAGCGCAGATACGCAGTATTTT	CASSLAGGSADTQYF
NA	TRBV3-1	TRBJ2-7	many	TGTGCCAGCAGCCAGGTTCCCTTCGAGCAGTACTTC	CASSQVPFEQYF
TRBD1	TRBV29-1	TRBJ1-4	few	TGCAGCGTTGCCGAGGGGGCCGGGGAAAAACTGTTTTTT	CSVAEGAGEKLFF
NA	TRBV6-2/TRBV6-3	TRBJ2-7	many	TGTGCCAGCAGTTACTCGCTAGCGAGCTCCTACGAGCAGTACTTC	CASSYSLASSYEQYF
TRBD2	TRBV11-2	TRBJ2-1	few	TGTGCCAGCAGCTTAAGGGGGAATCTAGCGGGGGGGCCACGAAATGAGCAGTTCTTC	CASSLRGNLAGGPRNEQFF
NA	TRBV6-6	TRBJ2-1	many	TGTGCCAGCAGTCCTAGCTATGAGCAGTTCTTC	CASSPSYEQFF
NA	TRBV9	TRBJ2-1	few	TGTGCCAGCAGCGCTCGGCCCATTAACGTTAGGGATGAGCAGTTCTTC	CASSARPINVRDEQFF
TRBD2	TRBV11-2	TRBJ2-7	NA	TGTGCCAGCAGCTCGATAATTAGCGGGAGCTCCTACGAGCAGTACTTC	CASSSIISGSSYEQYF
NA	TRBV5-6	TRBJ1-4	NA	TGTGCCAGCAGCGAGACACCTAATGAAAAACTGTTTTTT	CASSETPNEKLFF
NA	TRBV7-2	TRBJ1-2	NA	TGTGCCAGCAGCTTATTGAGACAGTCCTATGGCTACACCTTC	CASSLLRQSYGYTF
NA	TRBV28	TRBJ1-3	NA	TGTGCCAGCAGTTCTCCTCCCTCTGGAAACACCATATATTTT	CASSSPPSGNTIYF
NA	TRBV30	TRBJ1-4	NA	TGTGCCTGGAGCTTTCAGGGGGAAAAACTGTTTTTT	CAWSFQGEKLFF
NA	TRBV4-2	TRBJ1-1	few	TGTGCCAGCAGCGGACGTCGGGGCACTGAAGCTTTCTTT	CASSGRRGTEAFF
TRBD2	TRBV29-1	TRBJ2-7	NA	TGCAGCGTCACCGGAACTAGCGGCGAGCAGTACTTC	CSVTGTSGEQYF
NA	TRBV5-1	TRBJ2-6	NA	TGCGCCAGCAGCTTGGGGAGTGCCAACGTCCTGACTTTC	CASSLGSANVLTF
TRBD1	TRBV29-1	TRBJ2-7	many	TGCAGCGTTGTGGGACAGGCCTACGAGCAGTACTTC	CSVVGQAYEQYF
TRBD2	TRBV7-2	TRBJ2-3	few	TGTGCCAGCAGCAGGACTAGCGGGTCTACGCAGTATTTT	CASSRTSGSTQYF
NA	TRBV27	TRBJ1-4	NA	TGTGCCAGCAGTTTACGACCGCGGGTAGATAATGAAAAACTGTTTTTT	CASSLRPRVDNEKLFF
TRBD1	TRBV20-1	TRBJ2-4	NA	TGCAGTGCCCTTCAGGGGGCAGCCAAAAACATTCAGTACTTC	CSALQGAAKNIQYF
NA	TRBV18	TRBJ2-7	NA	TGTGCCAGCTCACCAGCCTTGGCGACCTACGAGCAGTACTTC	CASSPALATYEQYF
NA	TRBV28	TRBJ2-7	NA	TGTGCCAGCTTCAGCGGACAGTCATACGAGCAGTACTTC	CASFSGQSYEQYF
NA	TRBV5-1	TRBJ2-3	few	TGCGCCAGCCGTTTGAACCGGGACAATCCCACAGATACGCAGTATTTT	CASRLNRDNPTDTQYF
NA	TRBV20-1	TRBJ1-6	NA	TGCAGTGCTAGTGCAGGTTCGCTTTCACCCCTCCACTTT	CSASAGSLSPLHF
NA	TRBV15	TRBJ1-5	NA	TGTGCCACCAGCAACATAATGAGTCAGCCCCAGCATTTT	CATSNIMSQPQHF
NA	TRBV20-1	TRBJ1-2	NA	TGCAGTGCTGAGGGGGGAATCGGCTATGGCTACACCTTC	CSAEGGIGYGYTF
TRBD2	TRBV10-3	TRBJ2-1	NA	TGTGCCAGCCCACTAGCGGGAGAGGGGTCCAATGAGCAGTTCTTC	CASPLAGEGSNEQFF
TRBD2	TRBV20-1	TRBJ2-1	few	TGCAGTGCTAGACCCCCGGCACTAGCGGGGAGAAATGAGCAGTTCTTC	CSARPPALAGRNEQFF
TRBD2	TRBV20-1	TRBJ2-3	few	TGCAGGGGGGGGGAGACCCTCACAGATACGCAGTATTTT	CRGGETLTDTQYF
NA	TRBV6-5	TRBJ2-5	few	TGTGCCAGCAGTCCAGTGGGGGTCTCGGAGACCCAGTACTTC	CASSPVGVSETQYF
TRBD2	TRBV6-2/TRBV6-3	TRBJ2-2	NA	TGTGCCAGCAGTTACGGGGGGGCCGGGGAGCTGTTTTTT	CASSYGGAGELFF
NA	TRBV28	TRBJ1-4	NA	TGTGCCAGCAGTTTACGGTTCTGGGGTAATGAAAAACTGTTTTTT	CASSLRFWGNEKLFF
NA	TRBV6-5	TRBJ2-1	NA	TGTGCCAGCAGTTACTCGTATTCGGGATTCAACAATGAGCAGTTCTTC	CASSYSYSGFNNEQFF
NA	TRBV10-3	TRBJ2-1	once	TGTGCCATCGGAGCACGGGACTCCACCTACAATGAGCAGTTCTTC	CAIGARDSTYNEQFF
NA	TRBV6-1	TRBJ1-1	NA	TGTGTCAGCAGTGGTGAGCGGCACACTGAAGCTTTCTTT	CVSSGERHTEAFF
TRBD2	TRBV28	TRBJ2-7	NA	TGTGCCAGCAGCTTCGGACTAGCGGGAGTTTTGGGTTACTACGAGCAGTACTTC	CASSFGLAGVLGYYEQYF
NA	TRBV4-2	TRBJ2-3	few	TGTGCCAGCAGCCCAAGTAAAGGCGGGACTGGCTTCACAGATACGCAGTATTTT	CASSPSKGGTGFTDTQYF
TRBD2	TRBV5-4	TRBJ2-3	NA	TGTGCCAGCAGCTTGAGACTAGCGGAAGAATCAGATACGCAGTATTTT	CASSLRLAEESDTQYF
NA	TRBV4-1	TRBJ1-2	few	TGCGCCAGCAGCCAAGGTTTCAGGGATAACTATGGCTACACCTTC	CASSQGFRDNYGYTF
TRBD2	TRBV28	TRBJ2-1	few	TGTGCCAGCACCTCCGGGACTAGGGACTACAATGAGCAGTTCTTC	CASTSGTRDYNEQFF
NA	TRBV9	TRBJ2-3	NA	TGTGCCAGCAGCGTTGGCACAGATGCGCAGTATTTT	CASSVGTDAQYF
NA	TRBV2	TRBJ2-7	once	TGTGCCAGCAGTGCAAGGCTCGTGGCCAATGAGCAGTACTTC	CASSARLVANEQYF
TRBD1	TRBV3-1	TRBJ1-6	NA	TGTGCCAGCAGCGTACGGGACAGTAATTCACCCCCCCACTTT	CASSVRDSNSPPHF
NA	TRBV20-1	TRBJ2-3	NA	TGCAGTGCTCCCGGGGAGGATACGCAGTATTTT	CSAPGEDTQYF
NA	TRBV20-1	TRBJ1-2	NA	TGCAGTGCTAGAGACCAGGACTATGGCTACACCTTC	CSARDQDYGYTF
TRBD2	TRBV3-1	TRBJ2-3	NA	TGTGTCAGCAGCCAAGCCGGCGCGGGGGGGCCGCAATATACGCAGTATTTT	CVSSQAGAGGPQYTQYF
NA	TRBV21-1	TRBJ2-3	NA	TGTGCCAGCAGCACCCAACTAGCGGGAGGTGGAGATACGCAGTATTTT	CASSTQLAGGGDTQYF
NA	TRBV29-1	TRBJ2-1	few	TGCAGCGTTGACGTCAGCTCCTACAATGAGCAGTTCTTC	CSVDVSSYNEQFF
NA	TRBV4-1	TRBJ1-5	once	TGCGCCAGCAGCCAAGATCAGGGGACCCACCAGCATTTT	CASSQDQGTHQHF
NA	TRBV27	TRBJ2-5	few	TGTGCCAGCAGTTTATTCCCGGCAGACTCCCAAGAGACCCAGTACTTC	CASSLFPADSQETQYF
NA	TRBV13	TRBJ2-2	few	TGTGCCAGCAGCAGGGACTTCACCGGGGAGCTGTTTTTT	CASSRDFTGELFF
NA	TRBV28	TRBJ2-5	NA	TGTGCCAGCAGTTTTTTATTGGTTGGCGGGAAGCCTCAAGAGACCCAGTACTTC	CASSFLLVGGKPQETQYF
NA	TRBV3-1	TRBJ2-4	NA	TGTGCCAGCAGCCCAGGAGTAACAATAGCCAAAAACATTCAGTACTTC	CASSPGVTIAKNIQYF
NA	TRBV5-1	TRBJ2-7	NA	TGCGCCAGCAGCTTGGTTCCTATGAGCGAGCAGTACTTC	CASSLVPMSEQYF
TRBD1	TRBV2	TRBJ1-4	many	TGTGCCAGCAGGCTCCAGGGGGGGAATGAAAAACTGTTTTTT	CASRLQGGNEKLFF